The clone carrying this T cell receptor beta chain came up a few times. Its specificity is not known. Every bit of the isolated RNA underwent reverse transcription, so sequencing read expressed TCRB transcripts. TCRdb's table, derived via immunoSEQ multiplex PCR, lists solely in-frame clones and lacks some. The table has roughly 150,000 clones, approximately 10% seen once; the top ten hold more than 0.4%. This sample is part of a study of beta chain features in type 1 diabetes. Whole-study results and caveats: There was a moderate but significant shortening of TCRB CDR3s in all four CD4+ subsets of Type 1 diabetes patients. Individuals with type 1 diabetes displayed fewer insertions and more deletions at VDJ junctions.

CD45RO/CCR7/CD25/CD127/CD95/CD27 sorting isolated CD4+ naive, central memory, regulatory and stem cell-like memory cells. V dropped 3 bases and J dropped 3 bases, with 12 bases sitting between them. The CDR3 runs 15 residues. Germline V gene lookup returns CDR1 SGHVS and CDR2 FNYEAQ. This sequence was found in a man aged 30-40 years with type 1 diabetes. The sample comprised central memory CD4+ T cells from blood. The rearrangement uses TRBV7-6 and TRBJ2-1; D possibly corresponds to TRBD2 (6 bases). The CDR3 sequence is CASSLSAGYYNEQFF. CDR3 in DNA: TGTGCCAGCAGCTTGTCCGCGGGATACTACAATGAGCAGTTCTTC. Full variable domain (outside the CDR3, taken from reference TRBV7-6 and TRBJ2-1): GAGVSQSPRYKVTKRGQDVALRCDPISGHVSLYWYRQALGQGPEFLTYFNYEAQQDKSGLPNDRFSAERPEGSISTLTIQRTEQRDSAMYRCASSLSAGYYNEQFFGPGTRLTVL.